What follows is one T cell receptor (beta chain) and its context. The sample belongs to a study of blood T cell repertoires in COVID-19. The overall study: Donors in the United States, Italy and Spain gave samples during acute or convalescent COVID-19. PBMCs, B-cell-depleted T cells, or T cells provided the cDNA or gDNA that made up the material.

Germline CDR1 reads SEHNR; CDR2 reads FQNEAQ (reference sequence). This CDR3 spans 14 amino acids. The V end was cut by 2 bases, the J end by 1 base, with 7 bases between. Authors' analysis steps: Nucleated cell number was recorded as an estimate derived from reference gene primer amplification. Profiled with immunoSEQ multiplex PCR; TCRdb holds only in-frame clones, not every one. For V, J and clone size, that table is used; D and trimming come from the DNA. The table records 88,000 or so clones, about 84% of them present only once. Sequenced: peripheral blood. The source of this sequence is a man aged 55 to 70 with acute or convalescent COVID-19. The chain uses TRBV7-9 and TRBJ2-3; maybe TRBD2 (6 bases). In DNA form, the CDR3 reads TGTGCCAGCAGCTTAACGGGGGGCACAGATACGCAGTATTTT. Translated: CASSLTGGTDTQYF.